This TCR beta chain appears in the sequencing data of a study of blood T cell repertoires in COVID-19. Across the whole study: Collection of acute and convalescent COVID-19 samples took place in the United States, Italy and Spain. PBMCs, B-cell-depleted T cells, or T cells provided the cDNA or gDNA that made up the material.

CDR1 is LGHNA and CDR2 is YNFKEQ in the germline V gene. The V and J ends lost 0 bases and 4 bases respectively, with 10 bases between them. The CDR3 length is 14 residues. As processed by the authors: Amplification with reference gene primers provided the estimates of nucleated cell counts. Data came from immunoSEQ multiplex PCR; TCRdb stores just in-frame clones and leaves some out. That table gives V, J and clone size, and the DNA gave D and trimming. The sample has 70,000 or so clones, around 90% seen once. The chain links TRBV4-2 to TRBJ2-7; D unresolved. Sequenced input: peripheral blood. This TCR derives from a human donor in a cohort sampled during active COVID-19. The CDR3 coding sequence is TGTGCCAGCAGCCAAGACCGCGCGGAGTACGAGCAGTACTTC. This sequence encodes CASSQDRAEYEQYF.